This T cell receptor beta chain was identified during a study of CD8 T cells in Susac syndrome. General study points: Expansion of clones was not seen in the CD4+ T cell repertoires of Susac syndrome.

About this clonotype: Its antigen is unknown.

RNA in amounts of roughly 0.45 to 1 ug was reverse transcribed with random hexamers. Amplification of TCR beta CDR3 across 54 Vbeta and 13 Jbeta was performed with immunoSEQ multiplex PCR. TCRdb re-called the immunoSEQ multiplex PCR reads through MiXCR, storing one row per CDR3 protein. Of roughly 150,000 distinct CDR3 sequences in the sample, roughly 95% are singletons; the top ten hold 0.15% to 0.2%. V shed 5 bases, J shed 0 bases, and the junction held 11 bases outside the gene matches. The CDR3 contains 17 residues. Germline V CDR1 and CDR2: LNHDA, SQIVND (reference sequence). TCR beta sequencing was performed on blood CD8+ and CD4+ T cells. The diagnostic criteria were recently defined, and patients with Susac syndrome met them for definite or probable disease.

The chain recombines TRBV19 with TRBJ1-1; 8 bases fit TRBD1. The sample was CD4+ T cells from PBMCs. This TCR was recovered from a human donor with Susac syndrome. The CDR3 DNA sequence: TGTGCCAGTAGTGCCTCCGTCGGACAGGGAATGAACACTGAAGCTTTCTTT. Translated: CASSASVGQGMNTEAFF.